The present TCR beta chain was sequenced within a study of blood T cell repertoires in COVID-19. Study background: The origin of the acute and convalescent COVID-19 samples was the United States, Italy and Spain. PBMCs, B-cell-depleted T cells, or T cells were the source of the cDNA or gDNA that made up the material.

The length of the CDR3 is 15 residues. The ends were cut back, 2 bases at V and 1 base at J, with 9 bases in the middle. From germline, CDR1 is SGHTA and CDR2 FQGNSA. In the original analysis: Amplification of reference gene primers was used by the study to estimate nucleated cell counts. Sequencing was performed with immunoSEQ multiplex PCR; in TCRdb, only in-frame clones are kept and a portion is missing. V, J and clone size were drawn from that table, and D and trimming were deduced from the DNA. The table shows some 190,000 clones, with approximately 91% occurring only once. This chain uses TRBV7-2 with TRBJ2-1; D gene ambiguous. Sequencing used peripheral blood. This clonotype was sampled from a man between 18 and 29 years old with active or convalescent COVID-19. CDR3 in amino acids: CASSLTPSSYNEQFF. CDR3 in DNA: TGTGCCAGCAGCTTAACGCCTAGTTCCTACAATGAGCAGTTCTTC.